This entry describes one T cell receptor beta chain. What it recognizes is unknown. TCRdb keeps only in-frame clones here, not all; method: immunoSEQ multiplex PCR. The sample gives roughly 110,000 clones, approximately 81% of which show up once; less than 2.5% is in the top ten. This CDR3 region has 12 residues. Germline CDR1 SGHTA, CDR2 FQGNSA. V lost 5 bases to trimming and J lost 14 bases, with 16 bases between them. This record belongs to a study of radiotherapy plus CTLA-4 blockade in lung cancer. Overall study results and limits: In blood, tumor-derived TCR clones expanded after radiotherapy plus ipilimumab.

This sequence originates from a human donor with non-small cell lung cancer that progressed on radiotherapy plus ipilimumab. Some clones in this sample may be carry-over from other donors' samples. This rearrangement joins TRBV7-2 to TRBJ2-1, with a weak D call TRBD2 (7 bases). The material was peripheral blood, obtained from a patient treated with radiotherapy plus ipilimumab. The CDR3 region is CASSPRGGWKFF. The CDR3 DNA sequence: TGTGCCAGCAGCCCAAGGGGGGGTTGGAAGTTCTTC.